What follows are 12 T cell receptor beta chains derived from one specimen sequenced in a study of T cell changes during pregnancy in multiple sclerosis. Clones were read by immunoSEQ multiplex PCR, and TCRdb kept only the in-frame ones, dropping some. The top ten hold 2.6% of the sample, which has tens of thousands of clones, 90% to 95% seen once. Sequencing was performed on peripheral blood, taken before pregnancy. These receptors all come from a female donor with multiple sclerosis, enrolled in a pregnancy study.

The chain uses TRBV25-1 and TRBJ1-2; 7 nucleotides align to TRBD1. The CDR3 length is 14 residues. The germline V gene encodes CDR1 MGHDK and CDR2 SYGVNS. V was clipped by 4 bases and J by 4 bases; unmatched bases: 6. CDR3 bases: TGTGCCAGCAGTGGTACACAGGGGAGCTATGGCTACACCTTC. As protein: CASSGTQGSYGYTF.

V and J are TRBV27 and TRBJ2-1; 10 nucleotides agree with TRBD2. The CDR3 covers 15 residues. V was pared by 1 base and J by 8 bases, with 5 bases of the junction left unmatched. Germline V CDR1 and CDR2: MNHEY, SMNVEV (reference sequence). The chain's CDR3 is CASSLFSGRADEQFF. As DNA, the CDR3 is TGTGCCAGCAGTTTATTCAGCGGGAGGGCCGATGAGCAGTTCTTC.

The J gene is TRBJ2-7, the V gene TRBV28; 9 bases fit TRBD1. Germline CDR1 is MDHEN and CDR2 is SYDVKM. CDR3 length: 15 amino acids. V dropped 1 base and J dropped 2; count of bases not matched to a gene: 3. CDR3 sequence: CASSLSGQGTYEQYF. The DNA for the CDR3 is TGTGCCAGCAGTTTATCGGGACAGGGTACCTACGAGCAGTACTTC.

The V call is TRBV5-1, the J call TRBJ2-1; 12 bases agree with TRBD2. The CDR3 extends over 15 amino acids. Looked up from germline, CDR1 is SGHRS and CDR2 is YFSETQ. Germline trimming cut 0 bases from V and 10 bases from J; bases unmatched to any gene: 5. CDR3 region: CASSLGLAGGGEQFF. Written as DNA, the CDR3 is TGCGCCAGCAGCTTGGGGCTAGCGGGAGGGGGAGAGCAGTTCTTC. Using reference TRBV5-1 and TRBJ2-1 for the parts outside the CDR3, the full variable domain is KAGVTQTPRYLIKTRGQQVTLSCSPISGHRSVSWYQQTPGQGLQFLFEYFSETQRNKGNFPGRFSGRQFSNSRSEMNVSTLELGDSALYLCASSLGLAGGGEQFFGPGTRLTVL.

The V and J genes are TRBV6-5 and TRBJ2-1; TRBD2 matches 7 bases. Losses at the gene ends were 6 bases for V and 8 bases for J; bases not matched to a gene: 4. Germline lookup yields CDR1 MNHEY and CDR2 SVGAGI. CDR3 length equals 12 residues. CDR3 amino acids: CASSRTRDEQFF. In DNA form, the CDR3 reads TGTGCCAGCAGCCGGACTAGGGATGAGCAGTTCTTC.

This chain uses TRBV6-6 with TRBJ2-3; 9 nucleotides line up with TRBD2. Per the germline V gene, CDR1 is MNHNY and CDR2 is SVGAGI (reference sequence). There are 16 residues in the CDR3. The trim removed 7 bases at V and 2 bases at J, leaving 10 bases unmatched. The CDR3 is CASTDSSGRYTDTQYF. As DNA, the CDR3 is TGTGCCAGCACAGACTCCAGCGGGAGGTACACAGATACGCAGTATTTT.

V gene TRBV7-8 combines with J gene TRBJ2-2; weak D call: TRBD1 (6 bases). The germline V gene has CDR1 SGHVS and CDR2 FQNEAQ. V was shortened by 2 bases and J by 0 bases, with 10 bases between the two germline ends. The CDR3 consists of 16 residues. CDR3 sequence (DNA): TGTGCCAGCAGCTTAAGGACAGCGGCGAACACCGGGGAGCTGTTTTTT. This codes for CASSLRTAANTGELFF.

CDR3 region: CAWSIRDSENQPQHF. CDR3 nucleotides: TGTGCCTGGAGTATCAGGGACAGTGAAAATCAGCCCCAGCATTTT. The rearrangement links TRBV30 to TRBJ1-5; 7 bases map to TRBD1. Germline assignment: CDR1 GTSNPN and CDR2 SVGIG (reference sequence). V dropped 2 bases and J dropped 4; count of bases not matched to a gene: 8. The CDR3 totals 15 residues.

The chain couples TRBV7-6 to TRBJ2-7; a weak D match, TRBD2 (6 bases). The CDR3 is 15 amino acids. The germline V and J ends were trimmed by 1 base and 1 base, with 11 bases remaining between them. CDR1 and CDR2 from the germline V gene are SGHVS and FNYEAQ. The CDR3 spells CASSLGGIASYEQYF. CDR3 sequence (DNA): TGTGCCAGCAGCTTAGGCGGGATCGCATCCTACGAGCAGTACTTC.

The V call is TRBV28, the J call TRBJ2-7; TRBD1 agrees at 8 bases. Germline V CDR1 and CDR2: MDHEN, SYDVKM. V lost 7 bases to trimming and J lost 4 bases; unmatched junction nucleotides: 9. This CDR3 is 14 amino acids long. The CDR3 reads CASTPGTGGYEQYF. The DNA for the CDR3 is TGTGCCAGCACCCCCGGGACAGGTGGTTACGAGCAGTACTTC. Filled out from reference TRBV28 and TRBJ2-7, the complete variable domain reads DVKVTQSSRYLVKRTGEKVFLECVQDMDHENMFWYRQDPGLGLRLIYFSYDVKMKEKGDIPEGYSVSREKKERFSLILESASTNQTSMYLCASTPGTGGYEQYFGPGTRLTVT.

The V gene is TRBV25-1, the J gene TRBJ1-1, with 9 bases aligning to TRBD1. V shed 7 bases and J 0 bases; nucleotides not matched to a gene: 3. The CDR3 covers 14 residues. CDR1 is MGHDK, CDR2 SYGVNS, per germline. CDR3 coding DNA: TGTGCCAGCATCGGGACAGGGATGAACACTGAAGCTTTCTTT. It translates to CASIGTGMNTEAFF. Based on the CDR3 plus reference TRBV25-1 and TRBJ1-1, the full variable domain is EADIYQTPRYLVIGTGKKITLECSQTMGHDKMYWYQQDPGMELHLIHYSYGVNSTEKGDLSSESTVSRIRTEHFPLTLESARPSHTSQYLCASIGTGMNTEAFFGQGTRLTVV.

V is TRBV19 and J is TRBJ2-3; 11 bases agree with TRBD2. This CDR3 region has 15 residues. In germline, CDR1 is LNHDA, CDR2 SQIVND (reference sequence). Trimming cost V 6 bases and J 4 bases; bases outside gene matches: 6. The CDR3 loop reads CASSLSGRGADTQYF. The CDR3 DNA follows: TGTGCCAGTAGCCTTAGCGGGAGGGGGGCAGATACGCAGTATTTT.